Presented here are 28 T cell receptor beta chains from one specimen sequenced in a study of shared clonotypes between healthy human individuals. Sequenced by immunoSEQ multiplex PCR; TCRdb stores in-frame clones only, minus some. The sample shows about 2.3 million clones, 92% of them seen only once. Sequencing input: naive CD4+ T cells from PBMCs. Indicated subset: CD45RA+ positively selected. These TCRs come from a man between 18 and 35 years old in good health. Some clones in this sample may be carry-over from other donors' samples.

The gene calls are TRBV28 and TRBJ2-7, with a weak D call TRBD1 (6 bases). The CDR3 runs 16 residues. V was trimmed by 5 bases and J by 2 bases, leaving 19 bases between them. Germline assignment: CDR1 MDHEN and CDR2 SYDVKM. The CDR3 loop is CASSTLTGIVPYEQYF. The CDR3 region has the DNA TGTGCCAGCAGTACCCTAACAGGGATTGTTCCCTACGAGCAGTACTTC.

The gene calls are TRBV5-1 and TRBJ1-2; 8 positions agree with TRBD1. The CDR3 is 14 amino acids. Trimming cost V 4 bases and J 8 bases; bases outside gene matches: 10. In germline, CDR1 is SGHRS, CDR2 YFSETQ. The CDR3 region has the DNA TGCGCCAGCAGCGTTACAGGGGGTTGGCGCGGCTACACCTTC. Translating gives CASSVTGGWRGYTF.

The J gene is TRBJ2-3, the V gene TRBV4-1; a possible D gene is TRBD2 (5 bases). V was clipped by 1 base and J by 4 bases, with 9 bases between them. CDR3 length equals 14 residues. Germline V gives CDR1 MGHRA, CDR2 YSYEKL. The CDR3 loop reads CASSQGLSADTQYF. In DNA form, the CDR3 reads TGCGCCAGCAGCCAAGGACTATCGGCAGATACGCAGTATTTT.

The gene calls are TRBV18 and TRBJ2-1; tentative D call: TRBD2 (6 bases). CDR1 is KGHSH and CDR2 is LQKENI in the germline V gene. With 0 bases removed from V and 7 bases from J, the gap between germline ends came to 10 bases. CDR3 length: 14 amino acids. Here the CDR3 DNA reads TGTGCCAGCTCACCACCCGGGACTCGGAATGAGCAGTTCTTC. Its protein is CASSPPGTRNEQFF.

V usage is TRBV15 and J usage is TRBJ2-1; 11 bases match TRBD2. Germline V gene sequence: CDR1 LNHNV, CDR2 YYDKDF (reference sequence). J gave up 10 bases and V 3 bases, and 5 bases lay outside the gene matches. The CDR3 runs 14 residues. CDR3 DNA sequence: TGTGCCACCAGCAGGGGGACTAGCGGCAAGGAGCAGTTCTTC. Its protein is CATSRGTSGKEQFF.

CDR3 bases: TGTGCCAGTAGTATCCTTCCCTGGGGCTACACCTTC. It translates to CASSILPWGYTF. V usage is TRBV19 and J usage is TRBJ1-2; D uncertain. Germline V gene data show CDR1 as LNHDA and CDR2 as SQIVND (reference sequence). V gave up 3 bases and J gave up 8 bases, with 10 bases separating them. The CDR3 loop spans 12 amino acids.

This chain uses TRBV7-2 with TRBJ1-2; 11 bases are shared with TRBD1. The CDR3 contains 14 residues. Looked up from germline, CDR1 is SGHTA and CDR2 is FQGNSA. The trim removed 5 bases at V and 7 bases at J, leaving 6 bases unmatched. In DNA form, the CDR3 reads TGTGCCAGCAGCCCCGGACAGGGGGCCTTTGGCTACACCTTC. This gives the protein CASSPGQGAFGYTF.

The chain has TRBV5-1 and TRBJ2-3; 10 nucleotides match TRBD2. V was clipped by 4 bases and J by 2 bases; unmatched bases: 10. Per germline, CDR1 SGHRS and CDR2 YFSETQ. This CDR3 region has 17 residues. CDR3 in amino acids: CASSALASGSDTDTQYF. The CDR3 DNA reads TGCGCCAGCAGCGCCCTGGCTAGCGGGAGCGACACAGATACGCAGTATTTT.

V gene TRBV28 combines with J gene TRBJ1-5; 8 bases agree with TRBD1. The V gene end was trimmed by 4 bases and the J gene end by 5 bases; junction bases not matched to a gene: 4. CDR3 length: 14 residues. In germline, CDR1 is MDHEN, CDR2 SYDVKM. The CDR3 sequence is CASSSRGLDQPQHF. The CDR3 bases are TGTGCCAGCAGTTCCAGGGGGCTAGATCAGCCCCAGCATTTT.

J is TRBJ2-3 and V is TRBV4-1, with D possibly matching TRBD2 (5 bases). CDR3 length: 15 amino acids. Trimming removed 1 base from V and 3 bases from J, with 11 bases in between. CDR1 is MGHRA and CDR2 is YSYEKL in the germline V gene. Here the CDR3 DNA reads TGCGCCAGCAGCCAAGGGTGGGAGTCGACAGATACGCAGTATTTT. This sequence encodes CASSQGWESTDTQYF.

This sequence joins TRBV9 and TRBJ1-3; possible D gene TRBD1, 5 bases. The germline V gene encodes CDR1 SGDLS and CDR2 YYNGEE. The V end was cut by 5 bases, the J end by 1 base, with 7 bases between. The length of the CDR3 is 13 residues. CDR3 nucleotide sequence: TGTGCCAGCAGGGACATTTCTGGAAACACCATATATTTT. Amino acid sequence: CASRDISGNTIYF.

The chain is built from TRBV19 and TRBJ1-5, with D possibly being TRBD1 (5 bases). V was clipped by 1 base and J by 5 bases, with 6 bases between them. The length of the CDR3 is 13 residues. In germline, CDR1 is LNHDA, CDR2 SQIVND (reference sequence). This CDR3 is CASSIGGDQPQHF. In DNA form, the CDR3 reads TGTGCCAGTAGTATAGGGGGGGATCAGCCCCAGCATTTT.

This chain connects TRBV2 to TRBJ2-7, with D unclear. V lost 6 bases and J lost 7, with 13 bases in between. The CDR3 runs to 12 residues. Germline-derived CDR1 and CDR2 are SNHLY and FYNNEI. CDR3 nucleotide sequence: TGTGCCAGCAGCCTTGTCTCCGGGGAGCAGTACTTC. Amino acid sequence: CASSLVSGEQYF.

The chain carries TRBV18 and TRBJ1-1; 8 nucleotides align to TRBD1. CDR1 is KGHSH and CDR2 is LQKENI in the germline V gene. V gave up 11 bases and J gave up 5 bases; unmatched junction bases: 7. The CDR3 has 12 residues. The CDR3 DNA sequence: TGTGCCGCGCGGACAGGGTTGACTGAAGCTTTCTTT. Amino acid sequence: CAARTGLTEAFF.

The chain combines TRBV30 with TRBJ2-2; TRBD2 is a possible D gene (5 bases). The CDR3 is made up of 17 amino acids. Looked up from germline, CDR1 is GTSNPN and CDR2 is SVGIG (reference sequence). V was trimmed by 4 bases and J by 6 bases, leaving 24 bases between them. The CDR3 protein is CAWKVLLGIPRPGELFF. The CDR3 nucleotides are TGTGCCTGGAAAGTTCTTCTCGGGATCCCTAGACCCGGGGAGCTGTTTTTT.

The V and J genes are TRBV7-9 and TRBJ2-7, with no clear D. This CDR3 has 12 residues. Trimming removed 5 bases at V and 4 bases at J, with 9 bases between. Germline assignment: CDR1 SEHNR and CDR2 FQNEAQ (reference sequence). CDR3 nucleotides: TGTGCCAGCAGCCCCGTAATGTACGAGCAGTACTTC. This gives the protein CASSPVMYEQYF.

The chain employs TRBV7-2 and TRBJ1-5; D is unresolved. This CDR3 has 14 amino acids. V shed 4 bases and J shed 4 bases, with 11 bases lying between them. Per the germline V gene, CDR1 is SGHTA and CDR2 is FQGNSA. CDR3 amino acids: CASSSRSFNQPQHF. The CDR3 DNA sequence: TGTGCCAGCAGCTCCCGATCCTTTAATCAGCCCCAGCATTTT.

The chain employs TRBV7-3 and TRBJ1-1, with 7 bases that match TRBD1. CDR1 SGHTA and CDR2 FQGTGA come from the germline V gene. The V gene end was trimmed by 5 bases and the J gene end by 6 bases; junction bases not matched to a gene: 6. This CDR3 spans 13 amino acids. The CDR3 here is CASSRTGLPEAFF. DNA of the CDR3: TGTGCCAGCAGCCGGACAGGCCTTCCTGAAGCTTTCTTT.

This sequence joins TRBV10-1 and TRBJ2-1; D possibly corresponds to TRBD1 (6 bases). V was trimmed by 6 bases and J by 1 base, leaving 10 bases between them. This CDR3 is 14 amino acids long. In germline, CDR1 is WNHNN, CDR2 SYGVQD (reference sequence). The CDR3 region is CASSHRASYNEQFF. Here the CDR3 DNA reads TGCGCCAGCAGCCACAGGGCATCCTACAATGAGCAGTTCTTC.

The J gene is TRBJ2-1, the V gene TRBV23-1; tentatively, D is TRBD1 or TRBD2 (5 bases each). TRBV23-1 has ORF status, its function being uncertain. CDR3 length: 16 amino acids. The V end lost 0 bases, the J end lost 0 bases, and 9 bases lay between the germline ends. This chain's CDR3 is CASSQSRGPSYNEQFF. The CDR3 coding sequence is TGCGCCAGCAGTCAATCGAGGGGCCCCTCCTACAATGAGCAGTTCTTC.

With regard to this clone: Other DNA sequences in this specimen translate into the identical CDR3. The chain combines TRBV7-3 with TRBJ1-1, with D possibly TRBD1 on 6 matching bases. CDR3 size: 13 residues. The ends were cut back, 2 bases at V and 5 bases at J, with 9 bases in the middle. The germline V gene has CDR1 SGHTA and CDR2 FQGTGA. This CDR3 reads CASSLQGSTEAFF. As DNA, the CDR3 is TGTGCCAGCAGCTTACAGGGGTCTACTGAAGCTTTCTTT. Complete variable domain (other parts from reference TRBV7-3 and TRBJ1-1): GAGVSQTPSNKVTEKGKYVELRCDPISGHTALYWYRQSLGQGPEFLIYFQGTGAADDSGLPNDRFFAVRPEGSVSTLKIQRTERGDSAVYLCASSLQGSTEAFFGQGTRLTVV.

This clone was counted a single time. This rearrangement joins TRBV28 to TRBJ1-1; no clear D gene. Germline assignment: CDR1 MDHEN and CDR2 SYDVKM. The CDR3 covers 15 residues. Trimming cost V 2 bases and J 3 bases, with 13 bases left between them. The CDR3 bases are TGTGCCAGCAGTTTAACGAAGTGGTTGGACACTGAAGCTTTCTTT. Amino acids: CASSLTKWLDTEAFF.

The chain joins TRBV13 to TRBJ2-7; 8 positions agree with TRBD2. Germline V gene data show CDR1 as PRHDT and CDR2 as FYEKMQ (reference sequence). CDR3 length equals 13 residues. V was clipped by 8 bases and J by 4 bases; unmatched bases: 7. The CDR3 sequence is CASGTRLPYEQYF. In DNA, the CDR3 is TGTGCCAGCGGGACTAGACTTCCTTACGAGCAGTACTTC.

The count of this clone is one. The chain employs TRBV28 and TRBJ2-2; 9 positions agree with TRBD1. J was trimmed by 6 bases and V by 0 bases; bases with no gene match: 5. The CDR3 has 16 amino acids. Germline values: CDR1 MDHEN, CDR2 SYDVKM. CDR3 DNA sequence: TGTGCCAGCAGTTTATGGAAACAGGGGGCAGCCGGGGAGCTGTTTTTT. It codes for CASSLWKQGAAGELFF.

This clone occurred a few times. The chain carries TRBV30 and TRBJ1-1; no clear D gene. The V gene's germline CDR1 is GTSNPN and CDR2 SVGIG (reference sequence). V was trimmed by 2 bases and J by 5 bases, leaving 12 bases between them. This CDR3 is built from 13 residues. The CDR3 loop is CAWSRRRGTEAFF. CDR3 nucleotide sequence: TGTGCCTGGAGTAGACGGCGCGGTACTGAAGCTTTCTTT.

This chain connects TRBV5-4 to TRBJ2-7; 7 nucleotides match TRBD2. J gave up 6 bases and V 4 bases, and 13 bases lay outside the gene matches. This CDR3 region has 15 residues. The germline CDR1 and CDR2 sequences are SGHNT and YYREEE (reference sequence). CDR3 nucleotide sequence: TGTGCCAGCAGCGGGAGGCTAGCGGCCCTGGGCGAGCAGTACTTC. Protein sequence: CASSGRLAALGEQYF.

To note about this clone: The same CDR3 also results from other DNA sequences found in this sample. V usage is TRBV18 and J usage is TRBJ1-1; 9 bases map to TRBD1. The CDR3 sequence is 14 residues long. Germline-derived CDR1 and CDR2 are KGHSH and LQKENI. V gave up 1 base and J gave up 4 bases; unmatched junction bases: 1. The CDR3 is CASSPLDRGTEAFF. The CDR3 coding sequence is TGTGCCAGCTCACCACTGGACAGGGGCACTGAAGCTTTCTTT.

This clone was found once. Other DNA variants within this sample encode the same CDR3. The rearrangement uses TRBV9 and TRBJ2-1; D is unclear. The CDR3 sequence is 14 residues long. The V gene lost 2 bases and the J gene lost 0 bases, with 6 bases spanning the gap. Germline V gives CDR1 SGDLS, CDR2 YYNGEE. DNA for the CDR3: TGTGCCAGCAGCGTCGGAGACTCCTACAATGAGCAGTTCTTC. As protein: CASSVGDSYNEQFF.